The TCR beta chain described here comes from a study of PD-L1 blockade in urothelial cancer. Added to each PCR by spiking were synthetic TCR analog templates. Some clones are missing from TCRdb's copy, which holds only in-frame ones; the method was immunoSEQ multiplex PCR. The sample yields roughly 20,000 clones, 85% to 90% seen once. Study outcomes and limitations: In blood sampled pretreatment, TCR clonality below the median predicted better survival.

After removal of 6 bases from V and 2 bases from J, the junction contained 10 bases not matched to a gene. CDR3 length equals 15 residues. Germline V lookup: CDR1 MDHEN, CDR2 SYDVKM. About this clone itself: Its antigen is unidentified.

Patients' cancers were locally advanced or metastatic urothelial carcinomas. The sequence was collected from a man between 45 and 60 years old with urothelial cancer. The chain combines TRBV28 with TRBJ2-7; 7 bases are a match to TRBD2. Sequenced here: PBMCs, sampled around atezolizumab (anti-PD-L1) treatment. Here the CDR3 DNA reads TGTGCCAGCAGAAATTCTGCGGGACTACCCTACGAGCAGTACTTC. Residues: CASRNSAGLPYEQYF. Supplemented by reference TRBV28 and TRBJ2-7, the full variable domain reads DVKVTQSSRYLVKRTGEKVFLECVQDMDHENMFWYRQDPGLGLRLIYFSYDVKMKEKGDIPEGYSVSREKKERFSLILESASTNQTSMYLCASRNSAGLPYEQYFGPGTRLTVT.